These 30 T cell receptor beta chains share one sample of origin, sequenced in a study of shared clonotypes between healthy human individuals. The method was immunoSEQ multiplex PCR; TCRdb's version includes in-frame clones alone and lacks a portion of them. The sample holds about 2 million clones; roughly 94% are singletons and the top ten take 1.1%. Naive CD8 cells lacked CD45RO, underwent positive selection for CCR7 and left out terminally differentiated effector memory CD45RA+ cells. Material for sequencing was naive CD8+ T cells sorted from blood. Receptors originate from a man aged 18 to 30 in good health.

The chain is built from TRBV6-5 and TRBJ2-3, with 10 bases lining up with TRBD1. CDR3 length equals 15 residues. V was clipped by 4 bases and J by 6 bases; unmatched bases: 7. Germline CDR1 and CDR2: MNHEY and SVGAGI. The CDR3 DNA reads TGTGCCAGCAGTTTTTCTTGGACAGGGGGGGATACGCAGTATTTT. Translated, it gives CASSFSWTGGDTQYF.

The chain combines TRBV7-8 with TRBJ2-3; no clear D. CDR3 length equals 12 residues. Germline assignment: CDR1 SGHVS and CDR2 FQNEAQ. V was clipped by 4 bases and J by 6 bases, with 8 bases between them. For the CDR3, the DNA is TGTGCCAGCAGCTGGAACTTCGATACGCAGTATTTT. This translates into CASSWNFDTQYF.

V usage is TRBV20-1 and J usage is TRBJ1-2; maybe TRBD1 (5 bases). Germline V gives CDR1 DFQATT, CDR2 SNEGSKA (reference sequence). V was shortened by 5 bases and J by 8 bases, with 12 bases between the two germline ends. This CDR3 comprises 11 residues. CDR3 loop: CSAAGGDGYTF. The CDR3 region has the DNA TGCAGTGCTGCTGGGGGTGACGGCTACACCTTC.

The rearrangement links TRBV27 to TRBJ2-5, with D possibly matching TRBD2 (6 bases). This CDR3 has 16 amino acids. Germline V lookup: CDR1 MNHEY, CDR2 SMNVEV (reference sequence). Trimming shortened V by 0 bases and J by 2 bases, and 13 bases separated the two germline ends. For the CDR3, the DNA is TGTGCCAGCAGTTTATCGCCGGGGGTATTACAAGAGACCCAGTACTTC. The encoded protein is CASSLSPGVLQETQYF.

The chain has TRBV6-5 and TRBJ2-7, with TRBD1 matching over 7 bases. The junction had 19 bases not matched to a gene; V was cut back by 6 bases and J by 11 bases. Germline CDR1 is MNHEY and CDR2 is SVGAGI. This CDR3 is built from 15 residues. The DNA of the CDR3 is TGTGCCAGCAGCTCTCCGGGACAGCGCCTAGGGGTTGAGTACTTC. Translating it yields CASSSPGQRLGVEYF.

This clone has only one observation. The chain joins TRBV6-5 to TRBJ2-5, with a weak D call TRBD1 (6 bases). The ends were cut back, 2 bases at V and 4 bases at J, with 11 bases in the middle. From germline, CDR1 is MNHEY and CDR2 SVGAGI. The length of the CDR3 is 14 residues. In nucleotides, the CDR3 is TGTGCCAGCAGTTACGGTGTGGGGGCAGAGACCCAGTACTTC. Encoded protein: CASSYGVGAETQYF.

On this clone: A clone one base away is much larger, so this may be a read error. Within the sample, other DNA sequences also encode this same CDR3. The V and J genes are TRBV30 and TRBJ1-4; D unresolved. CDR3 length: 13 amino acids. CDR1 and CDR2 (germline): GTSNPN, SVGIG (reference sequence). CDR3 region: CAWSYGADEKLFF. CDR3 bases: TGTGCCTGGAGTTATGGAGCCGATGAAAAATTGTTTTTT.

The V gene is TRBV2, the J gene TRBJ1-5; no clear D gene. CDR1 is SNHLY and CDR2 is FYNNEI in the germline V gene. CDR3 length equals 13 residues. V was cut by 7 bases and J by 0 bases, with 7 bases left in between. The DNA of the CDR3 is TGTGCCAGCATAGCGAGTAGCAATCAGCCCCAGCATTTT. It encodes CASIASSNQPQHF.

The chain recombines TRBV5-1 with TRBJ2-7; 9 bases are a match to TRBD2. Germline CDR1 reads SGHRS; CDR2 reads YFSETQ. This CDR3 comprises 15 residues. V shed 4 bases, J shed 2 bases, and the junction held 7 bases outside the gene matches. CDR3: CASSTTSGLAYEQYF. The CDR3 DNA reads TGCGCCAGCAGCACCACTAGCGGGCTAGCCTACGAGCAGTACTTC.

V gene TRBV5-1 combines with J gene TRBJ2-7, with D possibly being TRBD2 (6 bases). Trimming pared 0 bases from V and 0 bases from J, leaving 10 bases between. The CDR3 length is 15 residues. Looked up from germline, CDR1 is SGHRS and CDR2 is YFSETQ. Written as DNA, the CDR3 is TGCGCCAGCAGCTTGGCGGCTAGCGTCTCCTACGAGCAGTACTTC. Translating it yields CASSLAASVSYEQYF.

The chain recombines TRBV11-1 with TRBJ2-3, with 7 nucleotides matching TRBD1. V trimming: 4 bases; J trimming: 0 bases; junction bases outside the gene matches: 10. The germline CDR1 and CDR2 sequences are SGHAT and FQDESV (reference sequence). The CDR3 has 17 amino acids. CDR3 residues: CASSSATGTESTDTQYF. CDR3 nucleotides: TGTGCCAGCAGCTCCGCCACCGGGACAGAGAGCACAGATACGCAGTATTTT.

This chain uses TRBV6-1 with TRBJ2-7, with D unclear. Germline CDR1 MNHNS, CDR2 SASEGT. This CDR3 is 16 amino acids long. Between the trimmed V and J ends, which lost 0 bases and 2 bases, there was a span of 14 bases. CDR3 nucleotide sequence: TGTGCCAGCAGTGAAGCGATGGCGACCCTCCCCTACGAGCAGTACTTC. It specifies CASSEAMATLPYEQYF.

The J gene is TRBJ1-5, the V gene TRBV30; unclear D gene. This CDR3 has 15 residues. Trimming left V 2 bases short and J 1 base short, with 12 bases between. Germline assignment: CDR1 GTSNPN and CDR2 SVGIG (reference sequence). CDR3 amino acids: CAWSSGGLSNQPQHF. CDR3 bases: TGTGCCTGGAGTTCCGGCGGTTTGAGCAATCAGCCCCAGCATTTT. The full variable domain, with the rest looked up from reference TRBV30 and TRBJ1-5, is SQTIHQWPATLVQPVGSPLSLECTVEGTSNPNLYWYRQAAGRGLQLLFYSVGIGQISSEVPQNLSASRPQDRQFILSSKKLLLSDSGFYLCAWSSGGLSNQPQHFGDGTRLSIL.

J is TRBJ2-7 and V is TRBV29-1; a weak D match, TRBD1 (6 bases). Germline V lookup: CDR1 SQVTM, CDR2 ANQGSEA. Trimming pared 2 bases from V and 2 bases from J, leaving 13 bases between. The CDR3 is 14 amino acids. In DNA form, the CDR3 reads TGCAGCGTTGAAATCCCGCAGGGGCCCTACGAGCAGTACTTC. Translation gives CSVEIPQGPYEQYF.

The chain combines TRBV7-6 with TRBJ1-1, with 10 bases fitting TRBD1. Losses at the gene ends were 3 bases for V and 6 bases for J; bases not matched to a gene: 4. The CDR3 contains 14 residues. Germline V gene lookup returns CDR1 SGHVS and CDR2 FNYEAQ. The CDR3 is CASSLGQGLPEAFF. Here the CDR3 DNA reads TGTGCCAGCAGCTTGGGACAGGGGCTTCCTGAAGCTTTCTTT.

A word on this clone: The same CDR3 can be traced to other DNA sequences in this sample. V is TRBV11-2 and J is TRBJ2-5, with D possibly called TRBD1 or TRBD2 (5 bases each). Trimming took 3 bases from V and 0 from J, leaving 11 bases between them. CDR3 size: 15 residues. Germline assignment: CDR1 SGHAT and CDR2 FQNNGV. CDR3 residues: CASSLAGTYQETQYF. As DNA, the CDR3 is TGTGCCAGCAGCTTGGCCGGGACGTACCAAGAGACCCAGTACTTC.

This chain uses TRBV4-3 with TRBJ2-7; weak D call: TRBD2 (5 bases). V gave up 0 bases and J gave up 6 bases, with 12 bases separating them. This CDR3 has 14 amino acids. Germline loops: CDR1 LGHNA, CDR2 YSLEER. CDR3 bases: TGCGCCAGCAGCCAAGAGGGTGGGAGCGCCGAGCAGTACTTC. Its translation: CASSQEGGSAEQYF.

This chain joins TRBV7-9 and TRBJ2-7; unclear D gene. The CDR3 is made up of 16 amino acids. V dropped 2 bases and J dropped 3 bases, with 17 bases sitting between them. Germline V CDR1 and CDR2: SEHNR, FQNEAQ (reference sequence). CDR3 nucleotide sequence: TGTGCCAGCAGCTTATCGGTGACTGACGCGGACTACGAGCAGTACTTC. Protein sequence: CASSLSVTDADYEQYF.

This chain joins TRBV5-6 and TRBJ2-1; 8 bases agree with TRBD2. Germline CDR1 is SGHDT and CDR2 is YYEEEE. V gave up 4 bases and J gave up 0 bases; unmatched junction bases: 6. The CDR3 covers 16 residues. CDR3 protein: CASSPAGTSSYNEQFF. In nucleotides, the CDR3 is TGTGCCAGCAGCCCTGCCGGGACTAGCTCCTACAATGAGCAGTTCTTC.

Comment on this clone: Other DNA sequences in the same sample also yield this CDR3. This chain joins TRBV29-1 and TRBJ2-7; possibly TRBD1 or TRBD2 for D (5 bases each). V lost 0 bases, J lost 4 bases, and 10 bases lay in between. The CDR3 loop spans 13 amino acids. Looked up from germline, CDR1 is SQVTM and CDR2 is ANQGSEA. CDR3 protein: CSVEDRGSYEQYF. The CDR3 coding sequence is TGCAGCGTTGAAGATCGGGGCAGTTACGAGCAGTACTTC.

The rearrangement joins TRBV28 to TRBJ1-6; D gene unclear. Trimming left V 3 bases short and J 7 bases short, with 7 bases between. The CDR3 runs 13 residues. Germline CDR1 reads MDHEN; CDR2 reads SYDVKM. In DNA, the CDR3 is TGTGCCAGCAGTTTTGTCCTAAATTCACCCCTCCACTTT. Its translation is CASSFVLNSPLHF.

The chain employs TRBV7-9 and TRBJ1-6; no clear D gene. This CDR3 is 12 amino acids long. V dropped 5 bases and J dropped 8 bases, with 7 bases sitting between them. Germline V CDR1 and CDR2: SEHNR, FQNEAQ (reference sequence). CDR3 sequence reads: CASSPGDSPLHF. CDR3 sequence (DNA): TGTGCCAGCAGCCCCGGTGATTCACCCCTCCACTTT.

The chain employs TRBV5-6 and TRBJ2-1, with D unclear. CDR1 SGHDT and CDR2 YYEEEE come from the germline V gene. The ends were cut back, 4 bases at V and 9 bases at J, with 14 bases in the middle. The CDR3 spans 13 residues. The CDR3 loop is CASSLGGGPEQFF. The CDR3 bases are TGTGCCAGCAGCCTGGGCGGTGGACCTGAGCAGTTCTTC. Looking up the rest from reference TRBV5-6 and TRBJ2-1 gives the full variable domain: DAGVTQSPTHLIKTRGQQVTLRCSPKSGHDTVSWYQQALGQGPQFIFQYYEEEERQRGNFPDRFSGHQFPNYSSELNVNALLLGDSALYLCASSLGGGPEQFFGPGTRLTVL.

The genes are TRBV14 and TRBJ1-4; TRBD1 aligns across 9 bases. The ends lost 4 bases at V and 6 bases at J; junction bases unmatched: 9. The CDR3 has 16 amino acids. CDR1 SGHDN and CDR2 FVKESK come from the germline V gene. The CDR3 nucleotides are TGTGCCAGCAGCCGCGCAGACAGGGGGATCCATGAAAAACTGTTTTTT. Encoded protein: CASSRADRGIHEKLFF.

A note on this clone: At the DNA level, this CDR3 is encoded by other sequences in the same sample as well. This chain's CDR3 is CAWSIGGDTEAFF. CDR3 coding DNA: TGTGCCTGGAGCATTGGGGGGGACACTGAAGCTTTCTTT. The chain uses TRBV30 and TRBJ1-1; D is possibly TRBD1 (5 bases). Germline lookup yields CDR1 GTSNPN and CDR2 SVGIG (reference sequence). This CDR3 spans 13 amino acids. V lost 3 bases and J 3 bases, leaving 11 bases between the germline ends.

The V gene is TRBV28, the J gene TRBJ2-3, with 10 bases lining up with TRBD1. From germline, CDR1 is MDHEN and CDR2 SYDVKM. The CDR3 is 15 residues long. The V gene end was trimmed by 5 bases and the J gene end by 4 bases; junction bases not matched to a gene: 6. The CDR3: CASSARQGAPDTQYF. In DNA, the CDR3 is TGTGCCAGCAGTGCGCGACAGGGGGCCCCAGATACGCAGTATTTT.

The J gene is TRBJ2-2, the V gene TRBV7-8; 13 bases fit TRBD2. The junction had 9 bases not matched to a gene; V was cut back by 4 bases and J by 7 bases. CDR1 SGHVS and CDR2 FQNEAQ come from the germline V gene. The CDR3 runs to 17 residues. The CDR3 sequence is CASSSKLAGGPDGELFF. The CDR3 DNA reads as TGTGCCAGCAGCTCTAAACTAGCGGGAGGGCCGGACGGGGAGCTGTTTTTT. Variable domain in full (rest from reference TRBV7-8 and TRBJ2-2): GAGVSQSPRYKVAKRGQDVALRCDPISGHVSLFWYQQALGQGPEFLTYFQNEAQLDKSGLPSDRFFAERPEGSVSTLKIQRTQQEDSAVYLCASSSKLAGGPDGELFFGEGSRLTVL.

In nucleotides, the CDR3 is TGTGCCAGCAGCCAAGGTGGGACAGGGGTGGAAGAGCAGTACTTC. Protein: CASSQGGTGVEEQYF. This chain joins TRBV14 and TRBJ2-7, with 10 positions matching TRBD1. The CDR3 length is 15 residues. J gave up 7 bases and V 1 base, and 7 bases lay outside the gene matches. The germline V gene encodes CDR1 SGHDN and CDR2 FVKESK.

This sequence joins TRBV6-6 and TRBJ2-7; D is perhaps TRBD2 (6 bases). With 3 bases removed from V and 4 bases from J, the gap between germline ends came to 16 bases. CDR3 length: 15 amino acids. CDR1 and CDR2 from the germline V gene are MNHNY and SVGAGI (reference sequence). The CDR3 coding sequence is TGTGCCAGCAGTTATCTTTCGGGGGTCGATTACGAGCAGTACTTC. Translation: CASSYLSGVDYEQYF.

V gene TRBV4-1 combines with J gene TRBJ1-1; D is possibly TRBD1 (6 bases). Germline assignment: CDR1 MGHRA and CDR2 YSYEKL. The CDR3 contains 16 residues. Trimming stripped 3 bases from V and 0 bases from J, with 14 bases between. The CDR3 reads CASSQTLQGLNTEAFF. DNA of the CDR3: TGCGCCAGCAGCCAGACCCTTCAGGGGTTGAACACTGAAGCTTTCTTT.